This note documents a single T cell receptor (beta chain) sequence. Its antigen is not identified. This specimen comes from a study of shared clonotypes between healthy human individuals. Study-level information: Serving as donors were a couple of women and a few men, whose ages spanned 18 to 49. Overall study findings and caveats: An effect of sequencing depth on clonotype sharing among donors was expected.

DNA input for the unsorted PBMC replicate PCRs was about 280 ng, 25,000 to 30,000 T cell genomes. Profiled with immunoSEQ multiplex PCR; TCRdb holds only in-frame clones, not every one. The sample includes around 500,000 clones, 70% to 80% of them seen just once. Germline assignment: CDR1 MNHNY and CDR2 SVGAGI (reference sequence). V dropped 4 bases and J dropped 3; count of bases not matched to a gene: 6. The CDR3 is 15 amino acids. The rearrangement uses TRBV6-6 and TRBJ1-2, with 9 bases aligning to TRBD1. Sequenced sample: PBMCs. This TCR derives from a woman aged 35 to 49 in good health. Some clones in this sample may be carry-over from other donors' samples. For the CDR3, the DNA is TGTGCCAGCAGTTCAGTACAGGGGGCTTACTATGGCTACACCTTC. It yields the protein CASSSVQGAYYGYTF.